This record concerns one TCR beta chain sequence. Two oligonucleotides, mixed equimolar, formed the beta constant-region primer covering TRBC1 and TRBC2. TCRdb analysed the UMI-ligation and nested PCR reads with MiXCR anew, one entry per CDR3 protein. Of about 80,000 distinct CDR3 sequences in the sample, roughly 13% were seen once. Germline V gives CDR1 MNHNY, CDR2 SVGAGI (reference sequence). V lost 10 bases and J 5 bases, leaving 14 bases between the germline ends. The CDR3 runs 12 residues. The source of the sample is a study of naive and memory T cell subsets. Alpha and beta libraries were amplified separately from the second PCR onward.

The sequenced material came from central memory CD4+ T cells from blood. The receptor was isolated from a human donor in good health. The genes are TRBV6-6 and TRBJ2-5, with TRBD2 as a possible D gene (5 bases). CDR3 protein: CATSLVGETQYF. The CDR3 DNA reads as TGTGCCACGTCACTAGTTGGTGAGACCCAGTACTTC.